Each of the 29 T cell receptor beta chains below was sequenced from the same sample in a study of control samples from healthy donors and cancer patients. Some clones are missing from TCRdb's copy, which holds only in-frame ones; the method was immunoSEQ multiplex PCR. The table has 200,000 or so clones, just under 95% seen once. The sample was blood. The receptors shown here come from a man aged 45-65 years in good health.

This chain uses TRBV11-3 with TRBJ2-2, with TRBD1 matching 7 bases. V lost 1 base and J lost 0; bases outside the gene matches: 2. CDR3 length: 16 residues. Germline loops: CDR1 SGHNT, CDR2 YENEEA. For the CDR3, the DNA is TGTGCCAGCAGCTTAGGGGACAGCTCGAACACCGGGGAGCTGTTTTTT. Protein product: CASSLGDSSNTGELFF.

CDR3 DNA: TGTGCCAGCAAGACCTCCAGGTACAATGAGCAGTTCTTC. Translated, it gives CASKTSRYNEQFF. The chain uses TRBV28 and TRBJ2-1; D not certain. From germline, CDR1 is MDHEN and CDR2 SYDVKM. Between the trimmed V and J ends, which lost 7 bases and 4 bases, there was a span of 11 bases. The CDR3 spans 13 residues. Full variable domain (missing parts from reference TRBV28 and TRBJ2-1): DVKVTQSSRYLVKRTGEKVFLECVQDMDHENMFWYRQDPGLGLRLIYFSYDVKMKEKGDIPEGYSVSREKKERFSLILESASTNQTSMYLCASKTSRYNEQFFGPGTRLTVL.

The V gene is TRBV4-1, the J gene TRBJ2-2, with 9 nucleotides matching TRBD1. Losses at the gene ends were 1 base for V and 1 base for J; bases not matched to a gene: 4. The germline V gene encodes CDR1 MGHRA and CDR2 YSYEKL. This CDR3 is built from 17 residues. Here the CDR3 reads CASSQAQDRGNTGELFF. Written as DNA, the CDR3 is TGCGCCAGCAGCCAAGCCCAGGACAGGGGGAACACCGGGGAGCTGTTTTTT.

This sequence joins TRBV5-4 and TRBJ2-1, with 15 bases lining up with TRBD2. Trimming at V came to 6 bases and at J to 2 bases, leaving 3 bases not matched to a gene. Germline V gene data show CDR1 as SGHNT and CDR2 as YYREEE (reference sequence). CDR3 length: 16 residues. CDR3 DNA sequence: TGTGCCAGCACCGGGACTAGCGGGGGGACCTACAATGAGCAGTTCTTC. Its protein product is CASTGTSGGTYNEQFF.

In its sample, this clone was seen once. This chain uses TRBV5-1 with TRBJ2-1; D remains unclear. Germline CDR1 and CDR2: SGHRS and YFSETQ. The CDR3 length is 14 residues. V was clipped by 1 base and J by 5 bases, with 10 bases between them. CDR3 loop: CASSLWSTDNEQFF. As DNA, the CDR3 is TGCGCCAGCAGCTTGTGGTCAACAGACAATGAGCAGTTCTTC. The variable domain in full, completed from reference TRBV5-1 and TRBJ2-1, reads KAGVTQTPRYLIKTRGQQVTLSCSPISGHRSVSWYQQTPGQGLQFLFEYFSETQRNKGNFPGRFSGRQFSNSRSEMNVSTLELGDSALYLCASSLWSTDNEQFFGPGTRLTVL.

J is TRBJ2-5 and V is TRBV10-3; 9 bases are a match to TRBD1. This CDR3 comprises 13 residues. Losses at the gene ends were 11 bases for V and 5 bases for J; bases not matched to a gene: 9. The germline gives CDR1 ENHRY, CDR2 SYGVKD. CDR3 coding DNA: TGTGCCGCATCCGGGACAGGGCTTGAGACCCAGTACTTC. As protein: CAASGTGLETQYF.

This chain connects TRBV2 to TRBJ1-1; D is possibly TRBD1 (6 bases). Germline lookup yields CDR1 SNHLY and CDR2 FYNNEI. The CDR3 contains 13 residues. V lost 4 bases, J lost 2 bases, and 8 bases lay in between. CDR3 nucleotide sequence: TGTGCCAGCAGTGGACAGGACAACACTGAAGCTTTCTTT. It encodes CASSGQDNTEAFF.

The chain carries TRBV15 and TRBJ1-4; no reliable D call. This CDR3 spans 15 amino acids. Trimming shortened V by 2 bases and J by 5 bases, and 12 bases separated the two germline ends. The germline gives CDR1 LNHNV, CDR2 YYDKDF (reference sequence). The CDR3 DNA follows: TGTGCCACCAGCAGATGGAGCGTCGGGAATGAAAAACTGTTTTTT. Protein product: CATSRWSVGNEKLFF.

V is TRBV6-5 and J is TRBJ1-1; D possibly corresponds to TRBD1 (5 bases). Germline values: CDR1 MNHEY, CDR2 SVGAGI. The V end lost 6 bases, the J end lost 5 bases, and 16 bases lay between the germline ends. This CDR3 comprises 14 residues. The DNA of the CDR3 is TGTGCCAGCAGCCTCGGGACCGCCTATACTGAAGCTTTCTTT. This encodes CASSLGTAYTEAFF.

The CDR3 sequence: CTQGLDGYTF. DNA of the CDR3: TGCACGCAGGGGCTTGATGGCTACACCTTC. This chain joins TRBV20-1 and TRBJ1-2; D possibly corresponds to TRBD1 (6 bases). This CDR3 is built from 10 residues. Looked up from germline, CDR1 is DFQATT and CDR2 is SNEGSKA (reference sequence).

The V call is TRBV4-1, the J call TRBJ2-7; D may be TRBD1 or TRBD2 (6 bases each). The CDR3 has 15 amino acids. Germline CDR1 and CDR2: MGHRA and YSYEKL. Trimming pared 1 base from V and 2 bases from J, leaving 12 bases between. DNA of the CDR3: TGCGCCAGCAGCCAAGGGAGTAGGGGGGCCTACGAGCAGTACTTC. Translation: CASSQGSRGAYEQYF.

V usage is TRBV3-1 (or the pseudogene TRBV3-2) and J usage is TRBJ2-7; 9 nucleotides agree with TRBD1. Trimming removed 6 bases from V and 3 bases from J; junction bases left unmatched: 6. Germline V gene data show CDR1 as LGHDT and CDR2 as YNNKEL (reference sequence). The CDR3 extends over 14 amino acids. The CDR3 region has the DNA TGTGCCAGCAGAGCGGGACAGGGTTACTACGAGCAGTACGTC. As protein: CASRAGQGYYEQYV.

The rearrangement uses TRBV5-1 and TRBJ1-6; D ambiguous. Deletions cut 6 bases from V and 11 bases from J, with 27 bases between. CDR1 and CDR2 (germline): SGHRS, YFSETQ. The CDR3 totals 17 residues. The CDR3 DNA reads as TGCGCCAGCATGTTAGGAGTTCTCGAAACGGGAACCCCACCCCTCCACTTT. This translates into CASMLGVLETGTPPLHF.

The gene calls are TRBV6-2 or TRBV6-3 and TRBJ1-2; no firm D call. CDR1 is MNHEY and CDR2 is SVGEGT in the germline V gene. The CDR3 is made up of 16 amino acids. The germline V and J ends were trimmed by 2 bases and 0 bases, with 13 bases remaining between them. DNA of the CDR3: TGTGCCAGCAGTTACGGGTTGAGAAAAGCTAACTATGGCTACACCTTC. Translation gives CASSYGLRKANYGYTF.

This clone was observed once. The V and J genes are TRBV28 and TRBJ1-1; a possible D gene is TRBD1 (5 bases). Per the germline V gene, CDR1 is MDHEN and CDR2 is SYDVKM. V lost 11 bases and J 3 bases, leaving 16 bases between the germline ends. The CDR3 has 13 residues. The CDR3 DNA is TGTGCCGGTTCCAGATTGGGGCACACTGAAGCTTTCTTT. Translating gives CAGSRLGHTEAFF. Combining the CDR3 with reference TRBV28 and TRBJ1-1 gives the whole variable domain DVKVTQSSRYLVKRTGEKVFLECVQDMDHENMFWYRQDPGLGLRLIYFSYDVKMKEKGDIPEGYSVSREKKERFSLILESASTNQTSMYLCAGSRLGHTEAFFGQGTRLTVV.

CDR3 in amino acids: CASSRQGSYGYTF. CDR3 DNA sequence: TGTGCCAGCAGCCGACAGGGGAGCTATGGCTACACCTTC. The V gene is TRBV5-6, the J gene TRBJ1-2; 8 bases map to TRBD1. The CDR3 covers 13 residues. Germline CDR1 SGHDT, CDR2 YYEEEE. V trimming: 4 bases; J trimming: 4 bases; junction bases outside the gene matches: 3.

This clone was recorded only once. The rearrangement joins TRBV5-1 to TRBJ2-7; D possibly uses TRBD1 or TRBD2 (5 bases each). The CDR3 is made up of 14 amino acids. V dropped 3 bases and J dropped 2 bases, with 12 bases sitting between them. Germline V CDR1 and CDR2: SGHRS, YFSETQ. For the CDR3, the DNA is TGCGCCAGCAGCTGGCAAGGGACCCCCTACGAGCAGTACTTC. It specifies CASSWQGTPYEQYF.

This sequence joins TRBV5-6 and TRBJ1-6; no reliable D call. The CDR3 is 15 residues long. Germline CDR1 SGHDT, CDR2 YYEEEE. Between the trimmed V and J ends, which lost 1 base and 9 bases, there was a span of 14 bases. CDR3 bases: TGTGCCAGCAGCTTGACCAACGACGGGAGTTCACCCCTCCACTTT. Translation gives CASSLTNDGSSPLHF.

The genes are TRBV6-5 and TRBJ2-7, with D maybe TRBD1 (5 bases). From germline, CDR1 is MNHEY and CDR2 SVGAGI. This CDR3 is built from 15 residues. Trimming removed 0 bases from V and 3 bases from J, with 12 bases in between. The CDR3 DNA reads TGTGCCAGCAGTTACTCAGTAGGGGCGGTCTACGAGCAGTACTTC. Translated, it gives CASSYSVGAVYEQYF.

The chain links TRBV6-1 to TRBJ2-7; D unresolved. Germline values: CDR1 MNHNS, CDR2 SASEGT. This CDR3 has 15 amino acids. V dropped 1 base and J dropped 4 bases, with 14 bases sitting between them. The CDR3 protein is CASSEGPKGAYEQYV. The CDR3 DNA reads TGTGCCAGCAGTGAAGGGCCTAAGGGTGCGTACGAGCAGTACGTC.

The rearrangement uses TRBV28 and TRBJ1-1, with D maybe TRBD1 (5 bases). This CDR3 spans 14 amino acids. The V gene lost 4 bases and the J gene lost 12 bases, with 21 bases spanning the gap. Germline V gene data show CDR1 as MDHEN and CDR2 as SYDVKM. DNA of the CDR3: TGTGCCAGCAGTTCTTTAGCGGGGGGAAAGCAAACTTTCTTT. It specifies CASSSLAGGKQTFF. The full variable domain, its missing parts supplied by reference TRBV28 and TRBJ1-1, is DVKVTQSSRYLVKRTGEKVFLECVQDMDHENMFWYRQDPGLGLRLIYFSYDVKMKEKGDIPEGYSVSREKKERFSLILESASTNQTSMYLCASSSLAGGKQTFFGQGTRLTVV.

V gene TRBV2 combines with J gene TRBJ1-2, with 9 bases that match TRBD1. With V trimmed by 1 base and J by 4 bases, 10 bases remained unmatched. The CDR3 is 17 residues long. CDR1 is SNHLY, CDR2 FYNNEI, per germline. CDR3 sequence reads: CASSEESPGTGFYGYTF. In DNA form, the CDR3 reads TGTGCCAGCAGTGAAGAGAGTCCCGGGACAGGGTTCTATGGCTACACCTTC.

The CDR3 sequence: CASSLAIAGGPDTQYF. CDR3 DNA: TGCGCCAGCAGCTTGGCCATAGCGGGGGGGCCTGATACGCAGTATTTT. The V call is TRBV5-1, the J call TRBJ2-3, with 11 positions matching TRBD2. The germline V gene has CDR1 SGHRS and CDR2 YFSETQ. The CDR3 runs 16 residues. V trimming: 0 bases; J trimming: 6 bases; junction bases outside the gene matches: 6. The whole variable domain, filled in from reference TRBV5-1 and TRBJ2-3, reads KAGVTQTPRYLIKTRGQQVTLSCSPISGHRSVSWYQQTPGQGLQFLFEYFSETQRNKGNFPGRFSGRQFSNSRSEMNVSTLELGDSALYLCASSLAIAGGPDTQYFGPGTRLTVL.

The chain links TRBV12-3 or TRBV12-4 to TRBJ1-2; D is ambiguous. V was cut by 6 bases and J by 4 bases, with 12 bases left in between. The length of the CDR3 is 13 residues. CDR3 protein: CASSLNLGYGYTF. The CDR3, as DNA: TGTGCCAGCAGCCTGAATCTCGGCTATGGCTACACCTTC.

The V gene is TRBV28, the J gene TRBJ1-3; the D is unclear. With 8 bases removed from V and 0 bases from J, the gap between germline ends came to 14 bases. CDR1 and CDR2 (germline): MDHEN, SYDVKM. The CDR3 consists of 15 residues. The CDR3 DNA sequence: TGTGCCAGCTGCCAATTCACACTCTCTGGAAACACCATATATTTT. Translation: CASCQFTLSGNTIYF.

The chain links TRBV10-3 to TRBJ1-1; D remains ambiguous. CDR1 is ENHRY and CDR2 is SYGVKD in the germline V gene. V was trimmed by 3 bases and J by 4 bases, leaving 6 bases between them. CDR3 length equals 12 residues. CDR3 protein: CAISEGITEAFF. CDR3 nucleotides: TGTGCCATCAGTGAAGGAATCACTGAAGCTTTCTTT.

The V and J genes are TRBV5-1 and TRBJ2-5; D might be TRBD1 or TRBD2, each matching 6 bases. Germline lookup yields CDR1 SGHRS and CDR2 YFSETQ. The CDR3 sequence is 14 residues long. Trimming pared 1 base from V and 5 bases from J, leaving 12 bases between. The CDR3 is CASSLIGGVETQYF. Written as DNA, the CDR3 is TGCGCCAGCAGCTTGATCGGGGGCGTTGAGACCCAGTACTTC.

The gene calls are TRBV5-1 and TRBJ1-6; TRBD1 agrees at 10 bases. With 7 bases clipped from V and 2 bases from J, the junction kept 9 bases outside the gene matches. Germline V lookup: CDR1 SGHRS, CDR2 YFSETQ. This CDR3 has 17 residues. CDR3 amino acids: CASSTGQGGTYNSPLHF. CDR3 DNA sequence: TGCGCCAGCTCAACCGGACAGGGGGGGACCTATAATTCACCCCTCCACTTT.

The chain uses TRBV6-6 and TRBJ1-1; D is ambiguous. The CDR3 has 14 amino acids. Germline lookup yields CDR1 MNHNY and CDR2 SVGAGI (reference sequence). V was trimmed by 0 bases and J by 1 base, leaving 6 bases between them. The CDR3 region has the DNA TGTGCCAGCAGTTACTCGCCGGGGAACACTGAAGCTTTCTTT. Amino acid sequence: CASSYSPGNTEAFF.